The subject of this entry is one T cell receptor (beta chain). Its specificity is unknown. These data come from a study of T cell repertoires in ileal Crohn's disease. Study-wide background: Under 40% were active smokers at surgery; median disease duration was approximately 8.5 years. Surgery for a complication: stricturing in roughly 61%, penetrating in 39%. Study-wide points: Sorted CD8 T cells held more high-frequency clones than CD4.

Trimming shortened V by 6 bases and J by 1 base, and 14 bases separated the two germline ends. CDR1 is MRHNA, CDR2 SNTAGT, per germline. The length of the CDR3 is 15 residues. Noted time point: neoterminal ileum biopsy at postoperative endoscopy, about 6 months after surgery. Eligibility required adulthood, ileal or ileocolonic Crohn's disease and indicated ileocolonic resection. Clones were sequenced by immunoSEQ multiplex PCR, and TCRdb holds only the in-frame ones, with some missing. The table lists roughly 60,000 clones, less than 90% of them singletons. The sequence came from an adult with Crohn's disease. The J gene is TRBJ2-3, the V gene TRBV6-4; no firm D call. Sequenced input: ileal tissue. The CDR3 region has the DNA TGTGCCAGCAGGAAGGAGATCAGCCGCACAGATACGCAGTATTTT. Translated, it gives CASRKEISRTDTQYF.